The T cell receptor beta chain under discussion was sequenced for a study of T cell clones after liver transplantation. On the study more broadly: At least one year of complete immunosuppression withdrawal without enzymes over twice normal defined tolerance. Overall study findings and caveats: These preliminary findings come from unstandardized post-transplant sampling times. Graft donor-reactive T cells may have migrated into the graft rather than being deleted. In two subjects, few donor cells limited the measurable donor-reactive repertoire.

TCRdb's table, derived via immunoSEQ multiplex PCR, lists solely in-frame clones and lacks some. The data contain 24,000 or so clones, about three quarters of them singletons. Comment on this clone: The antigen remains unidentified.

This CDR3 has 13 residues. V lost 8 bases, J lost 1 base, and 11 bases lay in between. The germline V gene has CDR1 SNHLY and CDR2 FYNNEI. The clonotype was recovered from a human donor who received a liver transplant. Sequencing was performed on CD4+ T cells from blood, taken before liver transplant. The V call is TRBV2, the J call TRBJ2-5; D assignment may be TRBD1 or TRBD2 (6 bases each). Here the CDR3 reads CASCRGPQETQYF. In DNA, the CDR3 is TGTGCCAGCTGCCGGGGGCCCCAAGAGACCCAGTACTTC.